A selection of T cell receptor beta chains follows, all from one sample in a study of T-cell memory formation after mild COVID-19. TCRdb analysed the 5' RACE reads with MiXCR anew, one entry per CDR3 protein. The table includes roughly 100,000 distinct CDR3 sequences, more than 13% detected once. Material: PBMCs or a T cell subset sorted from them (not recorded which). The receptors stem from a man aged 18-30 years who had mild COVID-19 (a few samples of this study predate the infection). Cell type and time point are not known. Each CDR3 is given with its conserved first and last residue. D genes are given only for firm matches. Part of the rows lack a size; the others show once, few, many or a class for expanded clones.

v_call,d_call,clone_size,j_call,cdr3_nt,cdr3_aa
TRBV29-1,.,few,TRBJ2-2,TGCAGCGTTGTAGGACGCGGGGAGCTGTTTTTT,CSVVGRGELFF
TRBV19,TRBD1,.,TRBJ1-5,TGTGCCAGTAGATGGACAGGGGATAGCAATCAGCCCCAGCATTTT,CASRWTGDSNQPQHF
TRBV12-3/TRBV12-4,TRBD1,few,TRBJ2-5,TGTGCCAGCAGTTTAGGACAGGGGATGGGAGAGACCCAGTACTTC,CASSLGQGMGETQYF
TRBV4-1,.,few,TRBJ2-1,TGCGCCAGCAGCCAAGACCACGGATACAATGAGCAGTTCTTC,CASSQDHGYNEQFF
TRBV11-2,TRBD2,.,TRBJ2-1,TGCGCCAGCACCATGACTAGCGGGGTAATCAATGAGCAGTTCTTC,CASTMTSGVINEQFF
TRBV5-1,.,few,TRBJ2-7,TGCGCCAGCAGCCCCGAGTGGCCGGGTTACGAGCAGTACTTC,CASSPEWPGYEQYF
TRBV7-8,TRBD2,few,TRBJ2-5,TGTGCCAGCAGCTTTTTGGGGACTAGGGGGGAGACCCAGTACTTC,CASSFLGTRGETQYF
TRBV27,TRBD2,.,TRBJ2-5,TGTGCCAGCAGTCCCCCGGGCGGGGGGGTAGAGACCCAGTACTTC,CASSPPGGGVETQYF
TRBV10-3,TRBD1,.,TRBJ2-3,TGTGCCATCAGTGATAGGGGGCGCGGCACAGATACGCAGTATTTT,CAISDRGRGTDTQYF
TRBV29-1,.,few,TRBJ1-2,TGCAGCGTTGAAGGTGACTATGGCTACACCTTC,CSVEGDYGYTF
TRBV29-1,TRBD2,.,TRBJ2-7,TGCAGCGTTGGTTGGGAGGGTTTCGAGCAGTACTTC,CSVGWEGFEQYF
TRBV4-3,.,.,TRBJ2-1,TGCGCCAGCAGCCTCCGTTGGAATGAGCAGTTCTTC,CASSLRWNEQFF
TRBV2,.,.,TRBJ1-3,TGTGCCAGCAGTGCCCTCACAGGGTTCGGAAACACCATATATTTT,CASSALTGFGNTIYF
TRBV24-1,TRBD2,.,TRBJ2-3,TGTGCCACCGCCCGTCCTAGCGGGGGGGTAGATACGCAGTATTTT,CATARPSGGVDTQYF
TRBV5-5,.,.,TRBJ1-3,TGTGCCAGCAGCGCCGGGCCGGGGGACTTTGGAAACACCATATATTTT,CASSAGPGDFGNTIYF
TRBV7-9,.,many,TRBJ2-7,TGTGCCAGCAGCTTAGTTGGTTCCGAGCCCGAGCAGTACTTC,CASSLVGSEPEQYF
TRBV7-2,.,few,TRBJ1-5,TGTGCCAGCAGCTTTTGGGGGCGCCCCGGTCAGCCCCAGCATTTT,CASSFWGRPGQPQHF
TRBV11-2,TRBD2,.,TRBJ2-1,TGTGCCAGCAGCTTGGCTAGCGGGGGGGGATACAATGAGCAGTTCTTC,CASSLASGGGYNEQFF
TRBV7-9,.,.,TRBJ2-1,TGTGCCAGCAGCTTCCGACTGTATGAGCAGTTCTTC,CASSFRLYEQFF
TRBV7-6,.,few,TRBJ2-1,TGTGCCAGCAGCCATATGGGGGCGGGCGTGATCCATGAGCAGTTCTTC,CASSHMGAGVIHEQFF
TRBV5-5,.,.,TRBJ2-7,TGTGCCAGCAGCTTTAGGCAGGCTTCCTACGAGCAGTACTTC,CASSFRQASYEQYF
TRBV6-2/TRBV6-3,.,many,TRBJ1-2,TGTGCCAGCAGTCGCGGGGTATCGAGCTATGGCTACACCTTC,CASSRGVSSYGYTF
TRBV6-2/TRBV6-3,.,.,TRBJ1-5,TGTGCCAGCAGTTACATGGGTGGCAATCAGCCCCAGCATTTT,CASSYMGGNQPQHF
TRBV7-9,.,.,TRBJ1-1,TGTGCCAGCAGCTCCGACACTGAAGCTTTCTTT,CASSSDTEAFF
TRBV19,.,.,TRBJ2-4,TGTGCCAGTAGTATAGCGGCGGGGATTAGGAACATTCAGTACTTC,CASSIAAGIRNIQYF
TRBV20-1,.,many,TRBJ1-1,TGCAGTGCTAGAGCTACGGACAGCGATGGGGGGTTGTACGCTGAAGCTTTCTTT,CSARATDSDGGLYAEAFF
TRBV20-1,TRBD2,many,TRBJ2-7,TGCAGTGCTAGAGACCCAACCGGGAGGTCCTACGAGCAGTACTTC,CSARDPTGRSYEQYF
TRBV6-2/TRBV6-3,.,.,TRBJ1-5,TGTGCCAGCCCGGATGCGGCCCCCCATCAGCCCCAGCATTTT,CASPDAAPHQPQHF
TRBV7-2,.,.,TRBJ2-5,TGTGCCAGCAGCATACAGGGACTCATAGGGGAAGAGACCCAGTACTTC,CASSIQGLIGEETQYF
TRBV29-1,.,few,TRBJ1-2,TGCAGCGTTGTAGGGGGGCAGGCTGGCTACACCTTC,CSVVGGQAGYTF
TRBV5-1,TRBD1,many,TRBJ2-7,TGCGCCAGCAGCCCCGTCGCCTTTCCGGGACAGGTCCAACTGACCTACGAGCAGTACTTC,CASSPVAFPGQVQLTYEQYF
TRBV7-9,TRBD2,many,TRBJ2-1,TGTGCCTGGGCGGGGGCCGGGACTAGTATAATTGAGCAGTTCTTC,CAWAGAGTSIIEQFF
TRBV4-1,.,.,TRBJ1-5,TGCGCCAGCAGCCAAGATTTGAATCAGCCCCAGCATTTT,CASSQDLNQPQHF
TRBV4-1,.,.,TRBJ2-7,TGCGCCAGCAGCCAAAGTGCCCGAAGCTCCTACGAGCAGTACTTC,CASSQSARSSYEQYF
TRBV6-5,TRBD1,few,TRBJ1-4,TGTGCCAGCAGTTACTCGGGCCGGACAGGAGGGTTTTGGGGAAAACTGTTTTTT,CASSYSGRTGGFWGKLFF
TRBV7-9,.,.,TRBJ1-3,TGTGCCAGCAGCTTAGAAGGTCCGCTATCTTACTTT,CASSLEGPLSYF
TRBV6-5,.,few,TRBJ1-2,TGTGCCAGCAGTTACTCTCCCCCCCAATCGGAAGGCTACACCTTC,CASSYSPPQSEGYTF